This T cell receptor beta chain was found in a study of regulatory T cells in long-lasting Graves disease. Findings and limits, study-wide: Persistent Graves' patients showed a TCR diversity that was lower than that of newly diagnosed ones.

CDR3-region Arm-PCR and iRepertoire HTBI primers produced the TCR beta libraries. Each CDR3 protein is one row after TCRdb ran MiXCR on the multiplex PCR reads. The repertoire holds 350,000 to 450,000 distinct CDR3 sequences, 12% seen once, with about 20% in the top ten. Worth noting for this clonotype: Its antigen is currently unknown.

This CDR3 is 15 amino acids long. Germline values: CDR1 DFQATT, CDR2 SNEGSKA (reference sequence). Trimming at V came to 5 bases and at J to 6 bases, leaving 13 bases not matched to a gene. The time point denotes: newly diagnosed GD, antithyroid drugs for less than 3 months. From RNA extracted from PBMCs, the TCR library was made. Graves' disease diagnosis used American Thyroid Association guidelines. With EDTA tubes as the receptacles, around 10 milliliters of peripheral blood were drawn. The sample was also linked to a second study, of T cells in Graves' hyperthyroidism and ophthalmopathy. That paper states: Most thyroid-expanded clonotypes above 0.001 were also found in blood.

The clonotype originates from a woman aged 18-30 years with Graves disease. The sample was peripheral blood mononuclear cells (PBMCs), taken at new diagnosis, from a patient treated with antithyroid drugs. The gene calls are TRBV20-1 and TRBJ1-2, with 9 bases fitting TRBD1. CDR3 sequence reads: CSAGGRDRVLDGYTF. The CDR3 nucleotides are TGCAGTGCTGGGGGACGGGACAGGGTACTGGATGGCTACACCTTC.